This entry concerns a single T cell receptor (beta chain). Assay used: immunoSEQ multiplex PCR; TCRdb lists only in-frame clones, some missing. The repertoire includes 25,000 to 40,000 clones, about 70% of them detected once, and approximately 0.29% sits in the top ten. These data belong to a study of STAT5B mutations in CD4+ large granular lymphocyte leukemia. The specimen sequenced was CD4+ T cells from blood buffy coats. This TCR derives from a human donor in good health.

The DNA for the CDR3 is TGCGCCAGCAGCACCCCCCGGGACAGAAGTAACTATGGCTACACCTTC. Translating it yields CASSTPRDRSNYGYTF. The rearrangement links TRBV10-2 to TRBJ1-2; 7 nucleotides align to TRBD1. From germline, CDR1 is WSHSY and CDR2 SAAADI. The J segment lost 1 base and the V segment lost 6 bases, leaving 11 bases of the junction unmatched. The CDR3 covers 16 residues.